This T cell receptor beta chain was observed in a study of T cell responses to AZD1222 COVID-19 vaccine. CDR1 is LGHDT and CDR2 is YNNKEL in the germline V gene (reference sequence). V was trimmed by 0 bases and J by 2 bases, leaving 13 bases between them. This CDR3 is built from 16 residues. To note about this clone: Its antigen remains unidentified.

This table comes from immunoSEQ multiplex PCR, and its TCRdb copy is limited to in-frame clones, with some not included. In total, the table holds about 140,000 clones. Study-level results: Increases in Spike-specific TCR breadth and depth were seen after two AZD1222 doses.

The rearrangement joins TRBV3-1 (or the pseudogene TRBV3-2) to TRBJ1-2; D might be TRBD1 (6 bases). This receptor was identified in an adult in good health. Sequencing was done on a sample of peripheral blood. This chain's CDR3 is CASSQEGTLSNYGYTF. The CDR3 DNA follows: TGTGCCAGCAGCCAAGAAGGGACACTTTCCAACTATGGCTACACCTTC.